These 3 T cell receptor beta chains originate from one sample sequenced in a study of T-cell reconstitution after alpha-beta-depleted transplantation in children. Unique molecular identifiers were used to barcode this TCRbeta library. TCRdb recomputed calls from the PCR reads with MiXCR, one row per CDR3 protein. The table records approximately 200,000 distinct CDR3 sequences, about 15% of them present only once. The sequences come from PBMCs from the stem cell graft donor, collected from the stem cell graft. The source of these receptors is a human donor who donated a stem cell graft to a child with acute lymphoblastic leukemia.

V and J are TRBV20-1 and TRBJ2-5; 9 nucleotides agree with TRBD2. Germline CDR1 reads DFQATT; CDR2 reads SNEGSKA (reference sequence). The CDR3 totals 16 residues. Trimming took 2 bases from V and 7 from J; bases not matched to a gene: 14. CDR3 amino acids: CSARSLAASGKGTQYF. The CDR3 nucleotides are TGCAGTGCTAGATCCTTGGCCGCTAGCGGGAAGGGGACCCAGTACTTC.

In this sample, this clonotype turned up many times. The CDR3 here is CASSLIGTGFPEAFF. CDR3 nucleotides: TGTGCCAGCAGTTTGATTGGGACAGGGTTTCCTGAAGCTTTCTTT. The chain carries TRBV12-3 or TRBV12-4 and TRBJ1-1; 9 nucleotides match TRBD1. The CDR3 totals 15 residues. Trimming at V came to 3 bases and at J to 6 bases, leaving 8 bases not matched to a gene.

This clonotype was seen at least ten times. This sequence joins TRBV2 and TRBJ2-7, with TRBD1 identical over 8 bases. The CDR3 contains 14 residues. V lost 6 bases to trimming and J lost 1 base; unmatched junction nucleotides: 5. Germline V CDR1 and CDR2: SNHLY, FYNNEI. CDR3 protein: CASRSQGASYEQYF. CDR3 DNA sequence: TGTGCCAGCAGGTCCCAGGGGGCGTCCTACGAGCAGTACTTC.